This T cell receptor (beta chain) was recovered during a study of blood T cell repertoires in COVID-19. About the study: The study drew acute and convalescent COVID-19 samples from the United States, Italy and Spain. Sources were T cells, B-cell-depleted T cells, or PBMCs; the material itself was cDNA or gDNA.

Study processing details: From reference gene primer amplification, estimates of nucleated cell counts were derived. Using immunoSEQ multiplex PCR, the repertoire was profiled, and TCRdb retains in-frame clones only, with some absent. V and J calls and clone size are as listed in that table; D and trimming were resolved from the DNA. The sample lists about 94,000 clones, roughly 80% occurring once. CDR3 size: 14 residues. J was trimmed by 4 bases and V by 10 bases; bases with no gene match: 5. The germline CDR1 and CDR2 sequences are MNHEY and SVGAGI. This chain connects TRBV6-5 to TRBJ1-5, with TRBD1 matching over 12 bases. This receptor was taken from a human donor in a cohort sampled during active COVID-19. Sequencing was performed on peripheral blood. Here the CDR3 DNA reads TGTGCCACAACGGGACAGGGGGCTAATCAGCCCCAGCATTTT. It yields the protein CATTGQGANQPQHF.